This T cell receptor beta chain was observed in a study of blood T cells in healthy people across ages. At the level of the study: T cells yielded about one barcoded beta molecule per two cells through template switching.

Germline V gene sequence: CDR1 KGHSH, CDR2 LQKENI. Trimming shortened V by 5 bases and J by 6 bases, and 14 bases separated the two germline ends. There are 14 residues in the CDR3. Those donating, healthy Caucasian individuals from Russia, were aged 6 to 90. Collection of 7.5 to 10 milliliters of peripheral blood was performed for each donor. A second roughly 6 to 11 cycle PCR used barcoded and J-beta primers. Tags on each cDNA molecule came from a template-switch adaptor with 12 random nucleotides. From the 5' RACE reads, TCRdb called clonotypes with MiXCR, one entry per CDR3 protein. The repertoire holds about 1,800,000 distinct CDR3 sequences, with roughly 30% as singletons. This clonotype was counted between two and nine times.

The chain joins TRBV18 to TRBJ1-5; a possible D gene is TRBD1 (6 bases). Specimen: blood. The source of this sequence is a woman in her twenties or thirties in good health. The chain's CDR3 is CASSTGGGTQPQHF. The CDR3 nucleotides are TGTGCCAGCTCAACCGGGGGGGGCACTCAGCCCCAGCATTTT.